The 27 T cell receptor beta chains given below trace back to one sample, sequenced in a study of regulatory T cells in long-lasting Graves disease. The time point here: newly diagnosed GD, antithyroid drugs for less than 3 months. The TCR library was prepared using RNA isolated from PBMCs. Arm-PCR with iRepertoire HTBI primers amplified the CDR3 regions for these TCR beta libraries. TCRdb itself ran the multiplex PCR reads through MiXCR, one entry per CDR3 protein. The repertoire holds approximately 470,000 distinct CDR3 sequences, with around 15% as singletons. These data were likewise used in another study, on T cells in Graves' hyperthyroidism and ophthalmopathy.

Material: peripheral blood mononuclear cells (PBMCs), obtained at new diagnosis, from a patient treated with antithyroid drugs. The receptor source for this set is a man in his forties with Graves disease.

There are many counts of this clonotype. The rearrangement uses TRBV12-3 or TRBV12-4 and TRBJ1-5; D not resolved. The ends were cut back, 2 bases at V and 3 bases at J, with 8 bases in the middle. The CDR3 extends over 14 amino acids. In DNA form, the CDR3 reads TGTGCCAGCAGTTTAAGGGTAGTCAATCAGCCCCAGCATTTT. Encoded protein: CASSLRVVNQPQHF.

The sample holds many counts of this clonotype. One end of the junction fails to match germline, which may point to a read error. CDR3 nucleotides: TGTTCCAGCAGCATAGACTTTGGACAGGGCAGCACAGATACGCAGTATTTT. Amino acid sequence: CSSSIDFGQGSTDTQYF. This sequence joins TRBV5-8 and TRBJ2-3; TRBD1 matches 8 bases. The CDR3 sequence is 17 residues long. Germline CDR1 reads SGHTS; CDR2 reads YDEGEE.

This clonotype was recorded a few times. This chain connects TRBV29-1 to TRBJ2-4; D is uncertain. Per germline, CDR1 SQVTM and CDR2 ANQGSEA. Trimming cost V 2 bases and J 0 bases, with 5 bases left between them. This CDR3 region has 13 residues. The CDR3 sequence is CSVEIAAKNIQYF. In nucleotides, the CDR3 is TGCAGCGTTGAAATAGCAGCCAAAAACATTCAGTACTTC.

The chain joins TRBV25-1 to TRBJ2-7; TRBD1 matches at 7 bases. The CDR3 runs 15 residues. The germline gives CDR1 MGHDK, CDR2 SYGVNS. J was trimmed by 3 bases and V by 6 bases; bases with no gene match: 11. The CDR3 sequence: CASSPKGAEVYEQYF. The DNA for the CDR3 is TGTGCCAGCAGCCCAAAGGGGGCGGAAGTCTACGAGCAGTACTTC.

The CDR3 sequence is CASSTYRDRLYGYTF. The CDR3 DNA reads TGTGCCAGCAGTACTTACCGGGACAGACTCTATGGCTACACCTTC. The V and J genes are TRBV28 and TRBJ1-2; 7 bases map to TRBD1. Unmatched junction bases numbered 10, after V lost 5 bases and J lost 4 bases. Germline CDR1 reads MDHEN; CDR2 reads SYDVKM. This CDR3 has 15 amino acids.

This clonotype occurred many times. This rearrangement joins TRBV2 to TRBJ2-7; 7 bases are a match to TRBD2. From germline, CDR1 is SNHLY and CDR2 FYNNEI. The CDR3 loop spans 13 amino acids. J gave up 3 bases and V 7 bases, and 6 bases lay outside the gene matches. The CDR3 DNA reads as TGTGCCAGCACCTTCAGGGAGGGCTACGAGCAGTACTTC. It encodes CASTFREGYEQYF.

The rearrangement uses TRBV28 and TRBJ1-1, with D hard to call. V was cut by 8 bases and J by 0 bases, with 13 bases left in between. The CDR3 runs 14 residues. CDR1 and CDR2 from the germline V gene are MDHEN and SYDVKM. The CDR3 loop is CASLNTVMNTEAFF. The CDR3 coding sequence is TGTGCCAGCCTCAATACAGTTATGAACACTGAAGCTTTCTTT.

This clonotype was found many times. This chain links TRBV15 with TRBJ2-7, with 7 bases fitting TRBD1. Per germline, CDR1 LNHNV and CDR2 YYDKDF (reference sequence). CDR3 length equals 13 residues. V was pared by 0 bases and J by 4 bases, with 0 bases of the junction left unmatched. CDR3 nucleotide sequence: TGTGCCACCAGCAGAGAGACAGGGTACGAGCAGTACTTC. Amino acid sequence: CATSRETGYEQYF.

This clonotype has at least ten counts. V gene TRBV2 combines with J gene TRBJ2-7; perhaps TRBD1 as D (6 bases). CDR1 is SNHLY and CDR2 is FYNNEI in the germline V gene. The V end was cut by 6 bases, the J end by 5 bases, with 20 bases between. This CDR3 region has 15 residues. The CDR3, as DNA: TGTGCCAGCAGCGCCGGGACACGAGCTTGGAACGAGCAGTACTTC. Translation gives CASSAGTRAWNEQYF.

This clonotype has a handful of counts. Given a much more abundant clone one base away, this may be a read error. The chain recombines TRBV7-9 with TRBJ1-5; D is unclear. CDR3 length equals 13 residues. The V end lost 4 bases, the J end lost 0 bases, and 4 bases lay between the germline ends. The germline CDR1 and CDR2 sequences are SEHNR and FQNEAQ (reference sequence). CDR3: CASSSNSNQPQHF. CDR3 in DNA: TGTGCCAGCAGCTCAAATAGCAATCAGCCCCAGCATTTT.

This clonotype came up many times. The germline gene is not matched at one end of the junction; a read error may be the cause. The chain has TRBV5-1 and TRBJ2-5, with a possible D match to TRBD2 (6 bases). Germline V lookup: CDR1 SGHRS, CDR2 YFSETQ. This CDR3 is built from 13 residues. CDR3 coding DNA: TGTGCCAGCAGTTTACCGGGAGAAGAGACCCAGTACTTC. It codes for CASSLPGEETQYF.

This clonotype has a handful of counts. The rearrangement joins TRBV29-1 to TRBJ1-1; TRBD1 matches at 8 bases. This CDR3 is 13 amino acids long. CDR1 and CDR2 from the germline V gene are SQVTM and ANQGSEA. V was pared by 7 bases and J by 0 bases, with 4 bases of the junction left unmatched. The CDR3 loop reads CSARTGLNTEAFF. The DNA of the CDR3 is TGCAGCGCGAGGACAGGGTTGAACACTGAAGCTTTCTTT.

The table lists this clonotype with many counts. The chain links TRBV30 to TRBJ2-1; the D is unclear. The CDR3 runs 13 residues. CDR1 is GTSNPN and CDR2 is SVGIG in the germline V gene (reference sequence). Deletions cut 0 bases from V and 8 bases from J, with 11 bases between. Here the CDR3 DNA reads TGTGCCTGGAGTGTAGTATTCGCCGATGAGCAGTTCTTC. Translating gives CAWSVVFADEQFF.

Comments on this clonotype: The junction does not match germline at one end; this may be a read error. The CDR3 protein is CAWSVQFTGEPFF. The CDR3 nucleotides are TGTGCCTGGAGTGTACAGTTCACCGGGGAGCCGTTTTTT. The chain carries TRBV30 and TRBJ2-2; TRBD2 might be the D (5 bases). The CDR3 covers 13 residues. Per the germline V gene, CDR1 is GTSNPN and CDR2 is SVGIG (reference sequence).

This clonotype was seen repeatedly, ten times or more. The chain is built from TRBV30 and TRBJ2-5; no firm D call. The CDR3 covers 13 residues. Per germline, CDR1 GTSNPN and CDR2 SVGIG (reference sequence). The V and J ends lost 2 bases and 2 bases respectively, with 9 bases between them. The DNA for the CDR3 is TGTGCCTGGAGTTCACGGCTACAAGAGACCCAGTACTTC. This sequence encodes CAWSSRLQETQYF.

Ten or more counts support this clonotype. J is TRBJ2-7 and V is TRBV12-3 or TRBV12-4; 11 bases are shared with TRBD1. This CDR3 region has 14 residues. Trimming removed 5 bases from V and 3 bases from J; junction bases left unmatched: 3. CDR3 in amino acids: CASSLGTGGYEQYF. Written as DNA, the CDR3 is TGTGCCAGCAGTCTTGGGACAGGGGGCTACGAGCAGTACTTC.

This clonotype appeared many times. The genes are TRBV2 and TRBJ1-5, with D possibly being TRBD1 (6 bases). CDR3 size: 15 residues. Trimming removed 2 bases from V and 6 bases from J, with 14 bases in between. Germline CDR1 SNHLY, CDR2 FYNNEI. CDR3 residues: CASSENTGKVQPQHF. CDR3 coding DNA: TGTGCCAGCAGTGAAAACACAGGGAAAGTTCAGCCCCAGCATTTT.

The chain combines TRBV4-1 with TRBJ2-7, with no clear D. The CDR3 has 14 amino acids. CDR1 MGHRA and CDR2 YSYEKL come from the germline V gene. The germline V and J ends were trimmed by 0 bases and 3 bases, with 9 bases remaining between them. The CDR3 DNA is TGCGCCAGCAGCCAAGATTTGACTCTCTACGAGCAGTACTTC. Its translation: CASSQDLTLYEQYF.

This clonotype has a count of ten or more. Written as DNA, the CDR3 is TGTGCCAGCAGCGGAGGGACACTCGGGAACACTGAAGCTTTCTTT. Translation gives CASSGGTLGNTEAFF. The rearrangement joins TRBV9 to TRBJ1-1; D might be TRBD1 (6 bases). V lost 3 bases, J lost 1 base, and 13 bases lay in between. The germline V gene has CDR1 SGDLS and CDR2 YYNGEE. The CDR3 is made up of 15 amino acids.

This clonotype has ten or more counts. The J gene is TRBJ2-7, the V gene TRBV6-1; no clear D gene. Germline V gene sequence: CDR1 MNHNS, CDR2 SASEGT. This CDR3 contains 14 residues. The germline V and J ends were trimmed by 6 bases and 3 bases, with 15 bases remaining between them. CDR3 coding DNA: TGTGCCAGCAGCAACTCCCCGCTTGACTACGAGCAGTACTTC. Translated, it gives CASSNSPLDYEQYF.

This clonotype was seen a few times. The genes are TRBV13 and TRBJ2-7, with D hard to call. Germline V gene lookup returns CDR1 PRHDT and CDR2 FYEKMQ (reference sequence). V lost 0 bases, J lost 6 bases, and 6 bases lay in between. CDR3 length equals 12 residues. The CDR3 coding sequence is TGTGCCAGCAGCTTAGGTCGGCTCGAGCAGTACTTC. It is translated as CASSLGRLEQYF. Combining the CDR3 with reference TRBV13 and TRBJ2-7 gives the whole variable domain AAGVIQSPRHLIKEKRETATLKCYPIPRHDTVYWYQQGPGQDPQFLISFYEKMQSDKGSIPDRFSAQQFSDYHSELNMSSLELGDSALYFCASSLGRLEQYFGPGTRLTVT.

The CDR3 loop is CASSYSDGPGELFF. CDR3 sequence (DNA): TGTGCCAGCAGTTACTCGGACGGGCCCGGGGAGCTGTTTTTT. The chain joins TRBV6-5 to TRBJ2-2; D remains ambiguous. The CDR3 covers 14 residues. The germline V gene encodes CDR1 MNHEY and CDR2 SVGAGI. Deletions cut 0 bases from V and 6 bases from J, with 8 bases between.

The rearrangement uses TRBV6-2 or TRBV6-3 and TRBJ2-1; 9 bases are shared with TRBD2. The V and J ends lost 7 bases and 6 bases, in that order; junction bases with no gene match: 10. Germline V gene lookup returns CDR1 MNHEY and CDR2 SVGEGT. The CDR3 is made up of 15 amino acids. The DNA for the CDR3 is TGTGCCAGCACCCTCCCGCGGGAGGGCTTCAATGAGCAGTTCTTC. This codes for CASTLPREGFNEQFF.

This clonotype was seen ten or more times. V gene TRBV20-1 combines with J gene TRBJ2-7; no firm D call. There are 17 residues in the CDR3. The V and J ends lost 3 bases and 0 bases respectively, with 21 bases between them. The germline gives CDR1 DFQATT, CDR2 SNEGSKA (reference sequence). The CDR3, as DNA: TGCAGTGCTAGGTACTCGCACAGTTTCGGCGGCTCCTACGAGCAGTACTTC. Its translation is CSARYSHSFGGSYEQYF.

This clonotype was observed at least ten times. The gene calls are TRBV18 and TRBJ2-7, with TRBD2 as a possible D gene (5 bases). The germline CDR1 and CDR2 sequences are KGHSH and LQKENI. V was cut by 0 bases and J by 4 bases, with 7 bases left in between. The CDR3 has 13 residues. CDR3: CASSPPGAYEQYF. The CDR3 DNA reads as TGTGCCAGCTCACCACCGGGAGCATACGAGCAGTACTTC. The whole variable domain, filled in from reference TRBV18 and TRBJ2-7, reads NAGVMQNPRHLVRRRGQEARLRCSPMKGHSHVYWYRQLPEEGLKFMVYLQKENIIDESGMPKERFSAEFPKEGPSILRIQQVVRGDSAAYFCASSPPGAYEQYFGPGTRLTVT.

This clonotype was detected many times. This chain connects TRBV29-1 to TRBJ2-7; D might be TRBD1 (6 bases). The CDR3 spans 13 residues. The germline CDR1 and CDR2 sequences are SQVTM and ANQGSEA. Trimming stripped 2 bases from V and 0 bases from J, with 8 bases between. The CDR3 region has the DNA TGCAGCGTTGAACCGGACAGCTCCTACGAGCAGTACTTC. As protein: CSVEPDSSYEQYF.

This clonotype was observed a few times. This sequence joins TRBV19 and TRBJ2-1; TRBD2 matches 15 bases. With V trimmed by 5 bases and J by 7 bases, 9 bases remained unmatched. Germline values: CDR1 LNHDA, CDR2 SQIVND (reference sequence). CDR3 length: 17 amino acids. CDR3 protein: CASSRTSGRASWNEQFF. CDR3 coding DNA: TGTGCCAGTAGTCGGACTAGCGGGAGGGCTAGTTGGAATGAGCAGTTCTTC.